Detailed here is one T cell receptor beta chain. This clone was found a few times. Its antigen is still unknown. No much larger clone exists at a distance of one base, and base qualities are not known. The treatment or condition label of this sample denotes: AdE1-LMPpoly-expanded autologous EBV-specific T-cell therapy followed by anti-PD-1 nivolumab. The entry originates in a study of EBV T-cell therapy then PD-1 blockade in nasopharyngeal carcinoma (dated by TCRdb to the early 2020s). The Qiagen DNeasy Kit was used to extract genomic DNA from the sorted cells. The immunoSEQ platform was used for deep sequencing of the TCR beta chain. The published analysis was carried out like this. The immunoSEQ Analyzer software was used to analyze the repertoire data. TCRdb mirrors the immuneACCESS table, restricted to in-frame sequences. Some clones are absent from its copies; in checked studies, under half trace to an unresolved V gene, and the reason for the others is unknown. V and J calls and clone size are those listed in that table; D and trimming were worked out from the DNA. The sample includes about 24,000 clones, with approximately 80% observed a single time. Approximately 30% of the sample rests with the top ten.

The germline V gene specifies MGHRA as CDR1 and YSYEKL as CDR2. The V end loses 0 bases and the J end loses 0 bases, and a stretch of 12 bases separates them. Measured from the cysteine to the phenylalanine, the CDR3 is 16 residues long. The DNA shown is the 48-base CDR3, in frame from base 1. Sequencing was performed on CD8+ T cells from blood, taken at roughly day 60 from a patient whose treatment included autologous EBV-specific T cells and nivolumab. The clonotype was recovered from a man aged 40-49 years with nasopharyngeal carcinoma. This sequence uses TRBV4-1 and TRBJ2-7, with an unclear D gene assignment. The nucleotide sequence reads TGCGCCAGCAGCCAAGAGCGGCCTGGGGACTCCTACGAGCAGTACTTC. It codes for CASSQERPGDSYEQYF.